The 26 T cell receptor beta chains listed next were all sequenced from one sample in a study of CD8+ T cells in alopecia areata (dated by TCRdb to 2016 to 2019). Preparation of the library involved the immunoSEQ multiplex PCR assay. RNA was extracted from all samples and reverse transcribed into cDNA, which served as template for TCR sequencing. In its TCRdb copy, this immuneACCESS table keeps in-frame sequences only and misses some clones. Where compared with another copy, unresolved V genes explain less than half of these, and the others have no known cause. The sample profile shows roughly 280,000 clones; about 60% of them were found once. The ten largest clonotypes hold about 0.9% of the sample. The treatment or condition label here, explained by the study, means: oral pan-JAK inhibitor, 5-10 mg twice daily. The sample here was CD4+ T cells sorted from blood, taken between weeks 51 and 52, from a patient treated with tofacitinib. The receptors shown here come from a human donor with alopecia areata.

With respect to this clone: Other DNA sequences in the same sample also yield this CDR3. The chain recombines TRBV5-1 with TRBJ2-1; tentatively, D is TRBD1 or TRBD2 (5 bases each). V was cut by 0 bases and J by 1 base, with 11 bases left in between. The CDR3 contains 16 residues. Per germline, CDR1 SGHRS and CDR2 YFSETQ. Here the CDR3 DNA reads TGCGCCAGCAGCTTGGCGGGGCAGGGTTCCTACAATGAGCAGTTCTTC. This translates into CASSLAGQGSYNEQFF. Using reference TRBV5-1 and TRBJ2-1 for the parts outside the CDR3, the full variable domain is KAGVTQTPRYLIKTRGQQVTLSCSPISGHRSVSWYQQTPGQGLQFLFEYFSETQRNKGNFPGRFSGRQFSNSRSEMNVSTLELGDSALYLCASSLAGQGSYNEQFFGPGTRLTVL.

J is TRBJ1-2 and V is TRBV18; D not certain. The length of the CDR3 is 13 residues. Germline values: CDR1 KGHSH, CDR2 LQKENI. With 3 bases removed from V and 2 bases from J, the gap between germline ends came to 7 bases. This CDR3 is CASSPAGNYGYTF. For the CDR3, the DNA is TGTGCCAGCTCACCGGCGGGGAACTATGGCTACACCTTC.

The CDR3 region has the DNA TGTGCCATCAGTGAACTGTCCTACGAGCAGTACTTC. This encodes CAISELSYEQYF. V and J are TRBV10-3 and TRBJ2-7; no clear D gene. The CDR3 is made up of 12 amino acids. V lost 3 bases, J lost 1 base, and 4 bases lay in between. Germline values: CDR1 ENHRY, CDR2 SYGVKD.

In this sample, this clone turned up once. The rearrangement joins TRBV25-1 to TRBJ1-2, with D unclear. The CDR3 consists of 12 residues. The V gene's germline CDR1 is MGHDK and CDR2 SYGVNS. V was clipped by 3 bases and J by 4 bases, with 6 bases between them. The CDR3 DNA follows: TGTGCCAGCAGTGAGGTCGGCTATGGCTACACCTTC. The encoded protein is CASSEVGYGYTF.

For this clone: Other DNA variants within this sample encode the same CDR3. This chain links TRBV15 with TRBJ1-5, with D uncertain. Germline loops: CDR1 LNHNV, CDR2 YYDKDF (reference sequence). The CDR3 is made up of 12 amino acids. Trimming shortened V by 4 bases and J by 6 bases, and 7 bases separated the two germline ends. CDR3: CATSMGFQPQHF. Written as DNA, the CDR3 is TGTGCCACCAGCATGGGTTTTCAGCCCCAGCATTTT.

The V and J genes are TRBV30 and TRBJ1-1; 7 nucleotides align to TRBD1. The CDR3 extends over 13 amino acids. V trimming: 3 bases; J trimming: 5 bases; junction bases outside the gene matches: 6. In germline, CDR1 is GTSNPN, CDR2 SVGIG (reference sequence). CDR3 bases: TGTGCCTGGAGCGAGACAGGGTGGACTGAAGCTTTCTTT. This encodes CAWSETGWTEAFF. Using reference TRBV30 and TRBJ1-1 for the parts outside the CDR3, the full variable domain is SQTIHQWPATLVQPVGSPLSLECTVEGTSNPNLYWYRQAAGRGLQLLFYSVGIGQISSEVPQNLSASRPQDRQFILSSKKLLLSDSGFYLCAWSETGWTEAFFGQGTRLTVV.

The chain is built from TRBV2 and TRBJ1-6, with D unclear. Trimming took 5 bases from V and 9 from J, leaving 11 bases between them. The germline V gene encodes CDR1 SNHLY and CDR2 FYNNEI. This CDR3 is 13 amino acids long. CDR3 nucleotides: TGTGCCAGCAGTTCGCACTCGGGTTCACCCCTCCACTTT. The encoded protein is CASSSHSGSPLHF.

This rearrangement joins TRBV7-9 to TRBJ1-2; D possibly corresponds to TRBD1 (5 bases). This CDR3 is 14 amino acids long. Germline assignment: CDR1 SEHNR and CDR2 FQNEAQ (reference sequence). Deletions cut 0 bases from V and 10 bases from J, with 15 bases between. The CDR3 nucleotides read TGTGCCAGCAGCTTAGCGAGAGGGGATCGAGACTACACCTTC. Translating gives CASSLARGDRDYTF. Using reference TRBV7-9 and TRBJ1-2 for the parts outside the CDR3, the full variable domain is DTGVSQNPRHKITKRGQNVTFRCDPISEHNRLYWYRQTLGQGPEFLTYFQNEAQLEKSRLLSDRFSAERPKGSFSTLEIQRTEQGDSAMYLCASSLARGDRDYTFGSGTRLTVV.

V usage is TRBV7-6 and J usage is TRBJ2-7, with D unresolved. The V end was cut by 5 bases, the J end by 8 bases, with 16 bases between. The CDR3 loop spans 13 amino acids. Germline values: CDR1 SGHVS, CDR2 FNYEAQ. CDR3 sequence reads: CASSAIGPTQQYF. CDR3 coding DNA: TGTGCCAGCAGCGCCATCGGGCCTACTCAGCAGTACTTC.

On this clone: At the DNA level, this CDR3 is encoded by other sequences in the same sample as well. The chain couples TRBV30 to TRBJ2-7; no reliable D call. Germline V gene data show CDR1 as GTSNPN and CDR2 as SVGIG (reference sequence). V lost 0 bases to trimming and J lost 1 base, with 7 bases between them. The CDR3 has 13 amino acids. The CDR3 is CAWSVGRSYEQYF. The CDR3, as DNA: TGTGCCTGGAGTGTTGGTAGATCCTACGAGCAGTACTTC.

This chain links TRBV29-1 with TRBJ2-1; unclear D gene. Germline V gene lookup returns CDR1 SQVTM and CDR2 ANQGSEA. V lost 7 bases to trimming and J lost 12 bases, with 7 bases between them. The CDR3 spans 8 residues. The CDR3 protein is CSDTGQFF. The CDR3 nucleotides read TGCAGCGACACGGGGCAGTTCTTC.

The chain has TRBV5-6 and TRBJ1-6, with a tentative D call TRBD1 (5 bases). The CDR3 length is 15 residues. Germline values: CDR1 SGHDT, CDR2 YYEEEE. V was cut by 0 bases and J by 2 bases, with 6 bases left in between. The CDR3 protein is CASSLDRPYNSPLHF. CDR3 DNA: TGTGCCAGCAGCTTGGACAGGCCCTATAATTCACCCCTCCACTTT.

The chain combines TRBV9 with TRBJ1-1, with 7 bases that match TRBD1. This CDR3 contains 13 residues. Trimming took 1 base from V and 10 from J; bases not matched to a gene: 7. Germline lookup yields CDR1 SGDLS and CDR2 YYNGEE. CDR3 sequence: CASSVTEGARAFF. CDR3 bases: TGTGCCAGCAGCGTAACTGAGGGGGCGAGAGCTTTCTTT. Drawing the rest from reference TRBV9 and TRBJ1-1, the complete variable domain is DSGVTQTPKHLITATGQRVTLRCSPRSGDLSVYWYQQSLDQGLQFLIQYYNGEERAKGNILERFSAQQFPDLHSELNLSSLELGDSALYFCASSVTEGARAFFGQGTRLTVV.

The chain carries TRBV10-3 and TRBJ2-2; 8 bases agree with TRBD2. Trimming at V came to 5 bases and at J to 5 bases, leaving 4 bases not matched to a gene. Germline V CDR1 and CDR2: ENHRY, SYGVKD. The CDR3 loop spans 14 amino acids. In nucleotides, the CDR3 is TGTGCCATCAGTAGCGGGGGCGCGACCGGGGAGCTGTTTTTT. Protein product: CAISSGGATGELFF.

The chain has TRBV5-1 and TRBJ1-1, with a tentative D call TRBD1 (5 bases). Per the germline V gene, CDR1 is SGHRS and CDR2 is YFSETQ. This CDR3 has 15 residues. V gave up 3 bases and J gave up 0 bases, with 12 bases separating them. Written as DNA, the CDR3 is TGCGCCAGCAGCTGGGGACCGGGAGTGAACACTGAAGCTTTCTTT. Translation gives CASSWGPGVNTEAFF.

J is TRBJ1-6 and V is TRBV6-5; D is ambiguous. Germline assignment: CDR1 MNHEY and CDR2 SVGAGI. Trimming left V 7 bases short and J 7 bases short, with 17 bases between. This CDR3 is 15 amino acids long. Written as DNA, the CDR3 is TGTGCCAGCACTCTCGACCCAGGCGGGAATTCACCCCTCCACTTT. Its translation: CASTLDPGGNSPLHF.

The chain combines TRBV5-1 with TRBJ2-7, with D perhaps assigned TRBD1 or TRBD2 (5 bases each). CDR1 and CDR2 from the germline V gene are SGHRS and YFSETQ. The V gene lost 3 bases and the J gene lost 0 bases, with 10 bases spanning the gap. The CDR3 sequence is 14 residues long. In nucleotides, the CDR3 is TGCGCCAGCAGCTGGGGACGGAGCTCCTACGAGCAGTACTTC. It is translated as CASSWGRSSYEQYF. Variable domain in full (rest from reference TRBV5-1 and TRBJ2-7): KAGVTQTPRYLIKTRGQQVTLSCSPISGHRSVSWYQQTPGQGLQFLFEYFSETQRNKGNFPGRFSGRQFSNSRSEMNVSTLELGDSALYLCASSWGRSSYEQYFGPGTRLTVT.

CDR3: CASSLAQGTGGGYTF. CDR3 sequence (DNA): TGTGCCAGCAGCTTAGCCCAAGGGACAGGGGGCGGCTACACCTTC. The J gene is TRBJ1-2, the V gene TRBV7-2; 12 nucleotides line up with TRBD1. Germline CDR1 SGHTA, CDR2 FQGNSA. This CDR3 region has 15 residues. With 0 bases clipped from V and 8 bases from J, the junction kept 4 bases outside the gene matches.

This clone has only a few counts. V and J are TRBV19 and TRBJ1-1, with a weak D call TRBD1 (6 bases). The CDR3 contains 14 residues. Germline V gene lookup returns CDR1 LNHDA and CDR2 SQIVND (reference sequence). The germline V and J ends were trimmed by 4 bases and 0 bases, with 9 bases remaining between them. CDR3 residues: CASSRRTVNTEAFF. DNA for the CDR3: TGTGCCAGTAGTAGGCGGACAGTGAACACTGAAGCTTTCTTT.

V is TRBV20-1 and J is TRBJ2-7, with 8 bases matching TRBD1. This CDR3 is built from 10 residues. Germline V gene lookup returns CDR1 DFQATT and CDR2 SNEGSKA (reference sequence). The V gene end was trimmed by 5 bases and the J gene end by 6 bases; junction bases not matched to a gene: 0. CDR3 residues: CSAGQGEQYF. The CDR3 bases are TGCAGTGCTGGACAGGGCGAGCAGTACTTC.

The rearrangement uses TRBV29-1 and TRBJ2-2, with D possibly being TRBD2 (6 bases). Germline CDR1 reads SQVTM; CDR2 reads ANQGSEA. V was pared by 7 bases and J by 0 bases, with 12 bases between. This CDR3 spans 14 amino acids. Here the CDR3 DNA reads TGCAGCGCTACGGGACTTTCGAACACCGGGGAGCTGTTTTTT. Translated, it gives CSATGLSNTGELFF.

The chain combines TRBV9 with TRBJ1-4, with TRBD1 as a possible D gene (6 bases). In germline, CDR1 is SGDLS, CDR2 YYNGEE. The CDR3 has 15 residues. Trimming shortened V by 3 bases and J by 11 bases, and 20 bases separated the two germline ends. CDR3 region: CASSARDTQDGKLFF. CDR3 DNA: TGTGCCAGCAGCGCCCGGGACACCCAGGATGGGAAACTGTTTTTT.

There are a few counts of this clone. The rearrangement uses TRBV7-9 and TRBJ1-6; the D is unclear. The germline V gene encodes CDR1 SEHNR and CDR2 FQNEAQ (reference sequence). V gave up 7 bases and J gave up 3 bases, with 10 bases separating them. The length of the CDR3 is 14 residues. DNA of the CDR3: TGTGCCAGCATCGGTAGAGACTATAATTCACCCCTCCACTTT. This sequence encodes CASIGRDYNSPLHF.

V usage is TRBV5-1 and J usage is TRBJ2-3, with D unclear. The germline V gene has CDR1 SGHRS and CDR2 YFSETQ. V lost 1 base, J lost 0 bases, and 9 bases lay in between. CDR3 length equals 15 residues. CDR3 in amino acids: CASSLNGPSTDTQYF. The CDR3 region has the DNA TGCGCCAGCAGCTTGAACGGCCCTAGCACAGATACGCAGTATTTT.

The gene calls are TRBV29-1 and TRBJ1-2, with D tentatively TRBD1 (5 bases). This CDR3 comprises 13 residues. Germline V lookup: CDR1 SQVTM, CDR2 ANQGSEA. Trimming cost V 0 bases and J 7 bases, with 12 bases left between them. CDR3 bases: TGCAGCGTTGAAGAGGGACGGCTGATTGGCTACACCTTC. It codes for CSVEEGRLIGYTF.

This clone was seen only once. This chain joins TRBV9 and TRBJ2-7; D remains unclear. V was trimmed by 0 bases and J by 1 base, leaving 8 bases between them. Germline values: CDR1 SGDLS, CDR2 YYNGEE. The CDR3 sequence is 14 residues long. The CDR3 coding sequence is TGTGCCAGCAGCGTAGGGCCTTATTCCTACGAGCAGTACTTC. Translating gives CASSVGPYSYEQYF.